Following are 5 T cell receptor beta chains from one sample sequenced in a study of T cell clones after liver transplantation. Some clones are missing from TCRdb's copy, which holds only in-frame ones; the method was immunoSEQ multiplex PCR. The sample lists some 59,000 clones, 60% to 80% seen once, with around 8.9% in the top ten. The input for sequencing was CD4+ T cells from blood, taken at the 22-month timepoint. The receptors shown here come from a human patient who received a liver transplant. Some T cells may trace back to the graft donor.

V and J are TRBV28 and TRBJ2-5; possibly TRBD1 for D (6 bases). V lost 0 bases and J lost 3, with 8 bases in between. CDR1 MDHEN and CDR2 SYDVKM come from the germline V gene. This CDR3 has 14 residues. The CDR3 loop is CASSLWDSKETQYF. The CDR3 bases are TGTGCCAGCAGTTTATGGGACAGCAAAGAGACCCAGTACTTC.

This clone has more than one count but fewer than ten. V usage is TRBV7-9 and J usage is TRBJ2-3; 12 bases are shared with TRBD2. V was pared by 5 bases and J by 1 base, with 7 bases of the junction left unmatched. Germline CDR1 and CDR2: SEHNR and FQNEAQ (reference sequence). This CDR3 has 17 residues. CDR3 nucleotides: TGTGCCAGCAGCCCATGGACTAGCGGGGTCCGCACAGATACGCAGTATTTT. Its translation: CASSPWTSGVRTDTQYF. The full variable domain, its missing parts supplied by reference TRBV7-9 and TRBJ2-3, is DTGVSQNPRHKITKRGQNVTFRCDPISEHNRLYWYRQTLGQGPEFLTYFQNEAQLEKSRLLSDRFSAERPKGSFSTLEIQRTEQGDSAMYLCASSPWTSGVRTDTQYFGPGTRLTVL.

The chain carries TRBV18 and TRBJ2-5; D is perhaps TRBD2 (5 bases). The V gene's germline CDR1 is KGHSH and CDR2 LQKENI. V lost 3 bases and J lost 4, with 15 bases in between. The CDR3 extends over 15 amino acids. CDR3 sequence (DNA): TGTGCCAGCTCACCCGCGGGCGAACGGGTAGAGACCCAGTACTTC. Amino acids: CASSPAGERVETQYF.

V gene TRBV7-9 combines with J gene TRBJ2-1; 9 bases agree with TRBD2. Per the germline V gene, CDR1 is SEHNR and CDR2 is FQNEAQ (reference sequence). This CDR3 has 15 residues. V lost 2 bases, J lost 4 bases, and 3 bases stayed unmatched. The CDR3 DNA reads TGTGCCAGCAGCTTATTCGCGGGAGGGTACAATGAGCAGTTCTTC. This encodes CASSLFAGGYNEQFF.

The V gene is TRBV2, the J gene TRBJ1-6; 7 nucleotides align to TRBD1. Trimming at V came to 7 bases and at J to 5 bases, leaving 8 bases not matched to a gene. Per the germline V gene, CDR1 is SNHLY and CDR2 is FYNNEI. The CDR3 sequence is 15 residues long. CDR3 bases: TGTGCCAGCAACCAACGACAGGGAAATAATTCACCCCTCCACTTT. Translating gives CASNQRQGNNSPLHF.